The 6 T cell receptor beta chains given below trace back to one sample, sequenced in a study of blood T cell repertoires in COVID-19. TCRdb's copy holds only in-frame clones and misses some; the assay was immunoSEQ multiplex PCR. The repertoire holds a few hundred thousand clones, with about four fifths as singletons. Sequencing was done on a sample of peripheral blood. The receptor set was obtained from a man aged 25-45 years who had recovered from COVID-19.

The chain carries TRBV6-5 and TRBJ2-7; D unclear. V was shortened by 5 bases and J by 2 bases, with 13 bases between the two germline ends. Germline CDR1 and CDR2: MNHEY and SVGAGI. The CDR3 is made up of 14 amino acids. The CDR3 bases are TGTGCCAGCAGTCGCGGTGCACCCACCTACGAGCAGTACTTC. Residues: CASSRGAPTYEQYF.

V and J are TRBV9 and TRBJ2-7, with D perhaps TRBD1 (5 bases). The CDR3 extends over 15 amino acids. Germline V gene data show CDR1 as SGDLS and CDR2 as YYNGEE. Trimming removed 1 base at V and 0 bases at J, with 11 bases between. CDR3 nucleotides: TGTGCCAGCAGCGTACAGGACAACCCCTCCTACGAGCAGTACTTC. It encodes CASSVQDNPSYEQYF.

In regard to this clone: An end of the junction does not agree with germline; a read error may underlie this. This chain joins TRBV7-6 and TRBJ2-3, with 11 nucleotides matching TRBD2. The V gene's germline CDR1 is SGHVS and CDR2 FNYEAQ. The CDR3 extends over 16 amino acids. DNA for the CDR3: TGTGCCAGCAGCCTAGCTGGAGGTAGCGGGGGGGCACCGCAGTATTTT. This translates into CASSLAGGSGGAPQYF.

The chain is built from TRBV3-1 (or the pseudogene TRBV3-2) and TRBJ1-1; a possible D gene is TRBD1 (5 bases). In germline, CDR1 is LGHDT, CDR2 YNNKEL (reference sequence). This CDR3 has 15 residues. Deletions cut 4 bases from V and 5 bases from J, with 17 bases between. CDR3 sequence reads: CASSPRVRVGTEAFF. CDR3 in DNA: TGTGCCAGCAGCCCAAGGGTCAGGGTAGGGACTGAAGCTTTCTTT.

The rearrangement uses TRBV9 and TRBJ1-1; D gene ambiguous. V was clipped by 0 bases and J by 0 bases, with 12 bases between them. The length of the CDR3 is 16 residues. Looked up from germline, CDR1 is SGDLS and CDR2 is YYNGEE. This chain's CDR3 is CASSVDEGLMNTEAFF. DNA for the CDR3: TGTGCCAGCAGCGTAGATGAGGGATTAATGAACACTGAAGCTTTCTTT.

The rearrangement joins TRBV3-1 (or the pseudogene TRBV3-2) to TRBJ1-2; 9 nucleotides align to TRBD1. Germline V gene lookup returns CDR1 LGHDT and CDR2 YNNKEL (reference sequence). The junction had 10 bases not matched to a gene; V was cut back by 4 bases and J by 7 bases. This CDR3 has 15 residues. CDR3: CASSRGDREIVGYTF. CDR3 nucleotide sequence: TGTGCCAGCAGCCGAGGGGACAGGGAGATTGTTGGCTACACCTTC.